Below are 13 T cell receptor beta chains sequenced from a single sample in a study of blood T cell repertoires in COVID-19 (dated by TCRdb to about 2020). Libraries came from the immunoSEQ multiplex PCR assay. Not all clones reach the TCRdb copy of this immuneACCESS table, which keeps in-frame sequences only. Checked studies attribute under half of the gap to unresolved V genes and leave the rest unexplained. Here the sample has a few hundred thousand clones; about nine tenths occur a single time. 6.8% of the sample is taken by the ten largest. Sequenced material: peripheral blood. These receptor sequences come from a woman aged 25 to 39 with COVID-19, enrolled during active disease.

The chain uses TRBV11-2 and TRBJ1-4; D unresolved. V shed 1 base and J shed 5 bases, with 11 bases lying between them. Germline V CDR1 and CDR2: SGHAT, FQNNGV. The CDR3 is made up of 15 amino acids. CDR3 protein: CASSLAPTGNEKLFF. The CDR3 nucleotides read TGTGCCAGCAGCTTAGCCCCGACCGGGAATGAAAAACTGTTTTTT.

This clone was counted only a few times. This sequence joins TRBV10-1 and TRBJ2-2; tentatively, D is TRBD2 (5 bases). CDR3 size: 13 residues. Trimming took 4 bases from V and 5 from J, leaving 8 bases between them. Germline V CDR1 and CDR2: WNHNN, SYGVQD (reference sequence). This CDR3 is CASSATGTGELFF. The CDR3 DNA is TGCGCCAGCAGTGCTACGGGAACCGGGGAGCTGTTTTTT.

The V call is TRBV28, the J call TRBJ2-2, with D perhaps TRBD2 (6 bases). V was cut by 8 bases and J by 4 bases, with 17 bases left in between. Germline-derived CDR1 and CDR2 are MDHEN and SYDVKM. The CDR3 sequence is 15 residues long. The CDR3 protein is CASSPPGLRTGELFF. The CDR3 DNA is TGTGCCAGCTCCCCCCCGGGACTCCGCACCGGGGAGCTGTTTTTT.

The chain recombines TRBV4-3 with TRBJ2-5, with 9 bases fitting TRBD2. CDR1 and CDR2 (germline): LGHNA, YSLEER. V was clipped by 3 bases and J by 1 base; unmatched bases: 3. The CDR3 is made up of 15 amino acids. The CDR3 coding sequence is TGCGCCAGCAGCCATAGCGGGAGACCCCAAGAGACCCAGTACTTC. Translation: CASSHSGRPQETQYF.

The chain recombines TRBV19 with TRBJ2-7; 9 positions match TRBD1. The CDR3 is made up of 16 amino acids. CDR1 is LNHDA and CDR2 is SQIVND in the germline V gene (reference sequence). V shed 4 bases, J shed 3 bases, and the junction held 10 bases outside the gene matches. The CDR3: CASSTYRQGDLYEQYF. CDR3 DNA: TGTGCCAGTAGTACCTACCGACAGGGGGACCTCTACGAGCAGTACTTC.

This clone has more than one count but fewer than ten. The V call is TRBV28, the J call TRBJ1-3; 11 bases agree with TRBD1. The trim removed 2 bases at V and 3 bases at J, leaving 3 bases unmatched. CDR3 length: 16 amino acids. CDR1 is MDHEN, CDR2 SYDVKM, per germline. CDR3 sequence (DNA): TGTGCCAGCAGTTTAGGGGGACAGGGGGTTGGAAACACCATATATTTT. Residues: CASSLGGQGVGNTIYF.

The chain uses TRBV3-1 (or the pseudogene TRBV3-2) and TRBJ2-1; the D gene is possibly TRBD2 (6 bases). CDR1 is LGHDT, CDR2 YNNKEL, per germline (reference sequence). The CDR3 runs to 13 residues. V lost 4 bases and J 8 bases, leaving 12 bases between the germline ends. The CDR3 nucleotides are TGTGCCAGCAGCCGATTAGGGGAGGATGAGCAGTTCTTC. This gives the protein CASSRLGEDEQFF.

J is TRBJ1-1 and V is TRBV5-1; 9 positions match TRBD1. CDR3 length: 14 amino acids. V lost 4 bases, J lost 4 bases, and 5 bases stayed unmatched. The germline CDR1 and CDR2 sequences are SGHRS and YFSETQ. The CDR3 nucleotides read TGCGCCAGCAGCGGAACAGGGGGCGGCACTGAAGCTTTCTTT. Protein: CASSGTGGGTEAFF.

The CDR3 loop is CASSSDRGRAEAFF. CDR3 DNA sequence: TGCGCCAGCAGTTCGGACAGGGGGCGCGCTGAAGCTTTCTTT. The chain joins TRBV5-1 to TRBJ1-1, with 11 nucleotides matching TRBD1. V was pared by 5 bases and J by 6 bases, with 6 bases of the junction left unmatched. Looked up from germline, CDR1 is SGHRS and CDR2 is YFSETQ. The CDR3 is 14 residues long.

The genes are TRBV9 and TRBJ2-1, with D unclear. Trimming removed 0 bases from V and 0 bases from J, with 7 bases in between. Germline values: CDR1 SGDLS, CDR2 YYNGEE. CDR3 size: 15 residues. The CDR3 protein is CASSVGWSSYNEQFF. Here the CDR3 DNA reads TGTGCCAGCAGCGTAGGGTGGAGCTCCTACAATGAGCAGTTCTTC.

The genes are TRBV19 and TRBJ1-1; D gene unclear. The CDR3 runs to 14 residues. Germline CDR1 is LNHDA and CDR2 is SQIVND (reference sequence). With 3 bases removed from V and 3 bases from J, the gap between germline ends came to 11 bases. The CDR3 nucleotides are TGTGCCAGTAGTATCGCGGGAGGGCACACTGAAGCTTTCTTT. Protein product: CASSIAGGHTEAFF.

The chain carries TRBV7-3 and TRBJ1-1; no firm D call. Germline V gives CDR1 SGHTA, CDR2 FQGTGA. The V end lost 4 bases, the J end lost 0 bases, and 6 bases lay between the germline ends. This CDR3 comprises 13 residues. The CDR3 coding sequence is TGTGCCAGCAGCTCGTCGGTGAACACTGAAGCTTTCTTT. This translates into CASSSSVNTEAFF.

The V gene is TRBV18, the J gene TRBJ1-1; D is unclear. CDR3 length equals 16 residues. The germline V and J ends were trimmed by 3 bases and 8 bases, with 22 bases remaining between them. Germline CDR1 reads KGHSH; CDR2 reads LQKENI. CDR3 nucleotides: TGTGCCAGCTCACCTCGACCTCCCGAACCGGGAACGGAAGCTTTCTTT. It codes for CASSPRPPEPGTEAFF.